The clone carrying this TCR beta chain is labeled as medium-sized. This sample was included in a study of tumor-infiltrating lymphocytes in oesophageal squamous cell carcinoma. TCRdb ran MiXCR on the PCR reads and lists one entry per CDR3 protein. The sample has almost 20,000 distinct CDR3 sequences, 30% to 45% seen once; the top ten hold approximately 20%. Sequencing was carried out using esophageal tumor tissue. The clonotype comes from a male donor with esophageal squamous cell carcinoma.

The CDR3 DNA follows: TGTGCCAGCAGGGCCAAGCCAGGGGGGGGAGGCTACGAGCAGTACTTC. This encodes CASRAKPGGGGYEQYF. V is TRBV7-2 and J is TRBJ2-7; tentatively, D is TRBD1 or TRBD2 (7 bases each). This CDR3 spans 16 amino acids. Trimming left V 6 bases short and J 3 bases short, with 21 bases between. Per germline, CDR1 SGHTA and CDR2 FQGNSA.